The entry that follows covers one T cell receptor (beta chain) sequence. The antigen remains undetermined. This may come from a read error, since a much larger clone is one base off. The sample has other DNA sequences that encode this CDR3 too. The CDR3 is 15 amino acids. Trimming pared 3 bases from V and 5 bases from J, leaving 13 bases between. Germline loops: CDR1 KGHSH, CDR2 LQKENI. The sample belongs to a study of shared clonotypes between healthy human individuals. Regarding the study as a whole: Having only a few donors restricted how much genetic and exposure-history diversity was captured.

Unsorted PBMC contributed roughly 300 ng DNA, about 30,000 T cell genomes, to each replicate PCR. Profiling relied on immunoSEQ multiplex PCR, and the TCRdb table lists in-frame clones only, not all of them. The sample has roughly 500,000 clones, around 74% seen once. The receptor was derived from a middle-aged woman in good health. Some clones in this sample may be carry-over from other donors' samples. The gene calls are TRBV18 and TRBJ2-2; a possible D gene is TRBD1 (5 bases). Sequenced input: PBMCs. Here the CDR3 DNA reads TGTGCCAGCTCACCGCACGCAGGGTTGACCGGGGAGCTGTTTTTT. Translation gives CASSPHAGLTGELFF.